This record concerns one TCR beta chain sequence. The antigen remains unidentified. This sample stems from a study of T cells in Graves' hyperthyroidism and ophthalmopathy. Study-wide background: At initial diagnosis, before any treatment had begun, peripheral blood was obtained. Study-level points and caveats: In the analysis, a 13 V-J model separated ophthalmopathy from stable hyperthyroidism.

J was trimmed by 0 bases and V by 3 bases; bases with no gene match: 14. The CDR3 is 20 residues long. Germline values: CDR1 SGHVS, CDR2 FNYEAQ. The investigators amplified TCR beta CDR3 regions from RNA transcripts. With the HTBI primer set, the TCR CDR3 went through a first round of RT-PCR. TCRdb re-analysed the multiplex PCR reads in MiXCR, keeping a single row per CDR3 protein. Of 500,000 or so distinct CDR3 sequences detected, roughly 15% appear once; the ten largest clones hold approximately 15%. This TCR derives from a woman aged 18-29 years with Graves' ophthalmopathy. The V and J genes are TRBV7-6 and TRBJ2-3, with 11 positions matching TRBD2. The material sequenced was blood. The CDR3 nucleotides are TGTGCCAGCAGCTTCCCCGGACTAGCGGGTGACTTAATTAGCACAGATACGCAGTATTTT. Residues: CASSFPGLAGDLISTDTQYF.